The 5 T cell receptor beta chains reported below all come from one sample, sequenced in a study of cytomegalovirus exposure and HLA in healthy donors. Method: immunoSEQ multiplex PCR; TCRdb's copy keeps in-frame clones and lacks some. Among approximately 82,000 clones listed, just under 95% were seen once. What was sequenced was PBMCs. These receptors were obtained from a man younger than 35 in good health and CMV-seronegative.

V and J are TRBV10-3 and TRBJ2-3; 8 bases align to TRBD2. CDR1 is ENHRY and CDR2 is SYGVKD in the germline V gene. Losses at the gene ends were 6 bases for V and 0 bases for J; bases not matched to a gene: 5. This CDR3 comprises 15 residues. CDR3 sequence reads: CAIRTIAGSTDTQYF. In DNA, the CDR3 is TGTGCCATCAGAACCATAGCGGGGAGCACAGATACGCAGTATTTT.

The chain combines TRBV5-4 with TRBJ1-1; D gene ambiguous. V gave up 0 bases and J gave up 0 bases, with 12 bases separating them. Germline assignment: CDR1 SGHNT and CDR2 YYREEE (reference sequence). CDR3 length equals 16 residues. The CDR3 DNA reads as TGTGCCAGCAGCTTGGGGGCAGGTACCATGAACACTGAAGCTTTCTTT. Its protein product is CASSLGAGTMNTEAFF.

The sample holds one count of this clone. V is TRBV6-5 and J is TRBJ2-4, with D maybe TRBD1 (5 bases). Trimming cost V 2 bases and J 4 bases, with 6 bases left between them. Germline-derived CDR1 and CDR2 are MNHEY and SVGAGI. CDR3 length: 13 residues. In DNA form, the CDR3 reads TGTGCCAGCAGTTACGACAGAAAAAACATTCAGTACTTC. It specifies CASSYDRKNIQYF.

This chain uses TRBV7-6 with TRBJ1-1, with 7 positions matching TRBD1. With V trimmed by 1 base and J by 4 bases, 6 bases remained unmatched. This CDR3 region has 15 residues. Germline CDR1 SGHVS, CDR2 FNYEAQ. CDR3 region: CASSLGQGVVTEAFF. The DNA for the CDR3 is TGTGCCAGCAGCTTAGGCCAGGGGGTTGTCACTGAAGCTTTCTTT. Using reference TRBV7-6 and TRBJ1-1 for the parts outside the CDR3, the full variable domain is GAGVSQSPRYKVTKRGQDVALRCDPISGHVSLYWYRQALGQGPEFLTYFNYEAQQDKSGLPNDRFSAERPEGSISTLTIQRTEQRDSAMYRCASSLGQGVVTEAFFGQGTRLTVV.

This sequence joins TRBV19 and TRBJ1-1, with 10 bases matching TRBD1. This CDR3 has 17 residues. After removal of 5 bases from V and 1 base from J, the junction contained 10 bases not matched to a gene. Germline values: CDR1 LNHDA, CDR2 SQIVND (reference sequence). CDR3 residues: CASSPRQGAVGNTEAFF. The CDR3 nucleotides read TGTGCCAGTAGTCCGCGACAGGGGGCAGTGGGGAACACTGAAGCTTTCTTT.